A single sample gave rise to the 29 T cell receptor beta chains below, sequenced in a study of cytomegalovirus exposure and HLA in healthy donors. The PCR made use of 60 Vbeta and 13 Jbeta primers. Assay: immunoSEQ multiplex PCR; the TCRdb copy retains only in-frame clones and omits some. The sample records 170,000 or so clones, roughly 80% being singletons. Sequencing was done on a sample of PBMCs. All receptors derive from a man aged 55 to 70 in good health and CMV-seronegative.

V usage is TRBV7-9 and J usage is TRBJ1-2, with D possibly being TRBD1 (5 bases). The CDR3 has 14 residues. CDR1 SEHNR and CDR2 FQNEAQ come from the germline V gene (reference sequence). Between the trimmed V and J ends, which lost 1 base and 4 bases, there was a span of 10 bases. The CDR3, as DNA: TGTGCCAGCAGCTTAGTACAGGTTGGCTATGGCTACACCTTC. Its translation is CASSLVQVGYGYTF.

The gene calls are TRBV6-5 and TRBJ1-3; 7 positions match TRBD1. There are 12 residues in the CDR3. Germline V gene lookup returns CDR1 MNHEY and CDR2 SVGAGI. Germline trimming cut 7 bases from V and 4 bases from J; bases unmatched to any gene: 1. In nucleotides, the CDR3 is TGTGCCAGCACGGACAGGGGAAACACCATATATTTT. Residues: CASTDRGNTIYF.

DNA for the CDR3: TGTGCCAGCAGTTTACCAACAGGGAGCTCCTACAATGAGCAGTTCTTC. It is translated as CASSLPTGSSYNEQFF. The genes are TRBV28 and TRBJ2-1, with TRBD1 as a possible D gene (6 bases). Germline V gene lookup returns CDR1 MDHEN and CDR2 SYDVKM. There are 16 residues in the CDR3. V shed 2 bases and J shed 0 bases, with 11 bases lying between them.

The genes are TRBV6-1 and TRBJ1-1, with D hard to call. V was pared by 4 bases and J by 4 bases, with 13 bases between. This CDR3 is 14 amino acids long. Germline CDR1 MNHNS, CDR2 SASEGT. This CDR3 is CASSVERDRTEAFF. The CDR3 coding sequence is TGTGCCAGCAGTGTAGAGAGGGATCGCACTGAAGCTTTCTTT.

The V call is TRBV5-1, the J call TRBJ1-4, with 7 bases fitting TRBD1. Trimming cost V 3 bases and J 4 bases; bases outside gene matches: 6. The CDR3 loop spans 15 amino acids. The V gene's germline CDR1 is SGHRS and CDR2 YFSETQ. CDR3 residues: CASSYSGTDNEKLFF. The CDR3 DNA reads as TGCGCCAGCAGCTACTCCGGGACAGATAATGAAAAACTGTTTTTT.

For this clone: The junction differs from germline at one of its ends, possibly a read error. V and J are TRBV7-9 and TRBJ2-5; 12 nucleotides match TRBD1. This CDR3 is 16 amino acids long. Germline CDR1 SEHNR, CDR2 FQNEAQ (reference sequence). The CDR3 DNA sequence: TGTTCCAGCAGCCGTGGGGACAGGGGGCCTGAAGAGACCCAGTACTTC. As protein: CSSSRGDRGPEETQYF.

The rearrangement links TRBV19 to TRBJ1-5; unclear D gene. The CDR3 loop spans 12 amino acids. Germline CDR1 LNHDA, CDR2 SQIVND (reference sequence). Trimming shortened V by 4 bases and J by 6 bases, and 7 bases separated the two germline ends. CDR3 in amino acids: CASSSGSQPQHF. The CDR3 DNA follows: TGTGCCAGTAGTAGCGGGAGTCAGCCCCAGCATTTT.

V is TRBV4-3 and J is TRBJ1-2; weak D call: TRBD1 (6 bases). This CDR3 contains 14 residues. Germline CDR1 reads LGHNA; CDR2 reads YSLEER. With 0 bases removed from V and 7 bases from J, the gap between germline ends came to 12 bases. CDR3 sequence reads: CASSQEWQGCGYTF. The CDR3 coding sequence is TGCGCCAGCAGCCAAGAGTGGCAGGGGTGTGGCTACACCTTC.

The chain recombines TRBV28 with TRBJ1-1; a possible D gene is TRBD1 (5 bases). Trimming pared 8 bases from V and 1 base from J, leaving 11 bases between. This CDR3 has 13 amino acids. Germline CDR1 MDHEN, CDR2 SYDVKM. As DNA, the CDR3 is TGTGCCAGCTGCGACAGAACGAACACTGAAGCTTTCTTT. It is translated as CASCDRTNTEAFF.

This sequence joins TRBV2 and TRBJ2-7; 11 nucleotides agree with TRBD2. Per the germline V gene, CDR1 is SNHLY and CDR2 is FYNNEI. The V and J ends lost 7 bases and 2 bases, in that order; junction bases with no gene match: 7. The CDR3 totals 15 residues. The CDR3 sequence is CASNGGTSGTYEQYF. In DNA, the CDR3 is TGTGCCAGCAACGGGGGGACTAGCGGAACCTACGAGCAGTACTTC.

This clone was counted once. The J gene is TRBJ1-2, the V gene TRBV27; 8 nucleotides line up with TRBD1. There are 14 residues in the CDR3. Germline V gene lookup returns CDR1 MNHEY and CDR2 SMNVEV (reference sequence). V shed 0 bases and J 7 bases; nucleotides not matched to a gene: 4. This CDR3 reads CASSLSDRAGGYTF. The CDR3 DNA sequence: TGTGCCAGCAGTTTATCGGACAGGGCTGGTGGCTACACCTTC.

This chain connects TRBV19 to TRBJ2-5, with TRBD2 as a possible D gene (5 bases). The end of the DNA is better explained by TRBJ2-7, so the J call may be wrong. The CDR3 covers 14 residues. Germline CDR1 reads LNHDA; CDR2 reads SQIVND (reference sequence). CDR3 DNA: TGTGCCAGTAGCACCTATGTGAGGGAACGCGAGCAGTACTTC. Its protein product is CASSTYVREREQYF.

V is TRBV28 and J is TRBJ2-1, with TRBD2 matching 11 bases. The CDR3 totals 15 residues. The V segment lost 6 bases and the J segment 10 bases; nucleotides outside the gene matches: 11. Germline V gene sequence: CDR1 MDHEN, CDR2 SYDVKM. CDR3 coding DNA: TGTGCCAGCAGCCTAGGGACTAGCGGTGTCGGAGAGCAGTTCTTC. As protein: CASSLGTSGVGEQFF.

The DNA for the CDR3 is TGTGCCAGCTCAGGACTACAGAGCACAGATACGCAGTATTTT. Its translation: CASSGLQSTDTQYF. The chain combines TRBV18 with TRBJ2-3, with D perhaps matching TRBD2 (6 bases). Germline lookup yields CDR1 KGHSH and CDR2 LQKENI. This CDR3 is built from 14 residues. Trimming shortened V by 5 bases and J by 0 bases, and 9 bases separated the two germline ends.

J is TRBJ2-6 and V is TRBV5-1, with 13 bases that match TRBD2. CDR1 and CDR2 from the germline V gene are SGHRS and YFSETQ. The CDR3 is 19 residues long. Unmatched junction bases numbered 11, after V lost 4 bases and J lost 4 bases. The CDR3 spells CASSPIQTSGRFGANVLTF. In DNA form, the CDR3 reads TGCGCCAGCAGCCCGATACAGACTAGCGGGAGGTTCGGGGCCAACGTCCTGACTTTC.

The chain links TRBV4-1 to TRBJ2-2; 8 bases are shared with TRBD1. The trim removed 4 bases at V and 1 base at J, leaving 11 bases unmatched. This CDR3 contains 18 residues. Germline V gene lookup returns CDR1 MGHRA and CDR2 YSYEKL. DNA of the CDR3: TGCGCCAGCAGCCGAACCGGGACAGGAGGCCGGAACACCGGGGAGCTGTTTTTT. Translation gives CASSRTGTGGRNTGELFF.

This chain joins TRBV4-1 and TRBJ2-5; D perhaps matches TRBD2 (5 bases). Matching the DNA end better, TRBJ2-7 makes the J call doubtful. CDR1 and CDR2 (germline): MGHRA, YSYEKL. This CDR3 has 14 residues. The CDR3 sequence: CASSQDRGSYEQYF. Written as DNA, the CDR3 is TGCGCCAGCAGCCAAGATCGGGGATCCTACGAGCAGTACTTC.

The chain has TRBV5-6 and TRBJ1-2; 7 nucleotides align to TRBD1. The CDR3 totals 16 residues. The ends lost 4 bases at V and 3 bases at J; junction bases unmatched: 12. Germline V lookup: CDR1 SGHDT, CDR2 YYEEEE. The CDR3 region has the DNA TGTGCCAGCAGCCCGACCTCCCAGGGGGATCACTATGGCTACACCTTC. It encodes CASSPTSQGDHYGYTF.

The chain links TRBV2 to TRBJ1-6, with 7 bases fitting TRBD1. After removal of 4 bases from V and 3 bases from J, the junction contained 3 bases not matched to a gene. The V gene's germline CDR1 is SNHLY and CDR2 FYNNEI. This CDR3 has 15 residues. The chain's CDR3 is CASSADRSYNSPLHF. The CDR3 region has the DNA TGTGCCAGCAGTGCGGACAGGAGCTATAATTCACCCCTCCACTTT.

The chain carries TRBV5-8 and TRBJ2-7; TRBD2 matches at 9 bases. The CDR3 has 19 residues. The V segment lost 3 bases and the J segment 3 bases; nucleotides outside the gene matches: 19. Looked up from germline, CDR1 is SGHTS and CDR2 is YDEGEE. The CDR3 loop reads CASSSPSWTSARRSYEQYF. CDR3 coding DNA: TGTGCCAGCAGCTCCCCCTCTTGGACTAGCGCGCGACGAAGCTACGAGCAGTACTTC.

The chain combines TRBV5-1 with TRBJ2-2, with 9 bases identical to TRBD1. This CDR3 comprises 16 residues. After removal of 0 bases from V and 3 bases from J, the junction contained 3 bases not matched to a gene. CDR1 and CDR2 from the germline V gene are SGHRS and YFSETQ. The CDR3 loop reads CASSLEGQGDTGELFF. The CDR3 DNA is TGCGCCAGCAGCTTGGAGGGACAGGGAGACACCGGGGAGCTGTTTTTT.

This clone was counted once. This chain uses TRBV2 with TRBJ2-2; tentatively, D is TRBD2 (5 bases). This CDR3 region has 14 residues. The V gene lost 7 bases and the J gene lost 2 bases, with 11 bases spanning the gap. Germline V gene data show CDR1 as SNHLY and CDR2 as FYNNEI. CDR3 DNA: TGTGCCAGCAACCGGGAACTCAACACCGGGGAGCTGTTTTTT. Its translation is CASNRELNTGELFF.

The rearrangement links TRBV6-1 to TRBJ2-3, with TRBD2 as a possible D gene (5 bases). CDR3 length: 13 amino acids. From germline, CDR1 is MNHNS and CDR2 SASEGT. Trimming stripped 2 bases from V and 5 bases from J, with 8 bases between. The CDR3 loop is CASSETRRDTQYF. As DNA, the CDR3 is TGTGCCAGCAGTGAAACTAGACGAGATACGCAGTATTTT.

This rearrangement joins TRBV14 to TRBJ2-5, with D perhaps matching TRBD1 (5 bases). The CDR3 consists of 16 residues. Germline lookup yields CDR1 SGHDN and CDR2 FVKESK. V was cut by 1 base and J by 2 bases, with 14 bases left in between. In DNA form, the CDR3 reads TGTGCCAGCAGCCAAGGTTTGACAGAGAGACAAGAGACCCAGTACTTC. Residues: CASSQGLTERQETQYF.

A remark on this clone: Other DNA sequences from this sample encode an identical CDR3 as well. The rearrangement joins TRBV5-1 to TRBJ2-5; TRBD2 agrees at 8 bases. The V gene end was trimmed by 1 base and the J gene end by 5 bases; junction bases not matched to a gene: 1. This CDR3 is built from 13 residues. CDR1 is SGHRS, CDR2 YFSETQ, per germline. This CDR3 is CASSLPGGETQYF. CDR3 coding DNA: TGCGCCAGCAGCTTGCCGGGGGGGGAGACCCAGTACTTC.

This rearrangement joins TRBV5-1 to TRBJ2-7, with TRBD2 as a possible D gene (6 bases). V gave up 1 base and J gave up 5 bases, with 13 bases separating them. The CDR3 runs to 14 residues. The germline gives CDR1 SGHRS, CDR2 YFSETQ. The CDR3 DNA follows: TGCGCCAGCAGCTTGTGGAGGGCTGGCGACGAGCAGTACTTC. Residues: CASSLWRAGDEQYF.

CDR3 loop: CASSQGTAHSYGYTF. The CDR3 coding sequence is TGTGCCAGCAGCCAAGGGACAGCACATTCCTATGGCTACACCTTC. The V and J genes are TRBV14 and TRBJ1-2, with TRBD1 as a possible D gene (6 bases). Germline V gene sequence: CDR1 SGHDN, CDR2 FVKESK. There are 15 residues in the CDR3. V gave up 1 base and J gave up 4 bases, with 13 bases separating them.

The J gene is TRBJ2-5, the V gene TRBV7-2; 10 positions agree with TRBD2. V lost 6 bases to trimming and J lost 5 bases; unmatched junction nucleotides: 3. The length of the CDR3 is 13 residues. Germline V gene data show CDR1 as SGHTA and CDR2 as FQGNSA. The CDR3 reads CASSETSGETQYF. The DNA of the CDR3 is TGTGCCAGCAGTGAGACTAGCGGGGAGACCCAGTACTTC.

This rearrangement joins TRBV18 to TRBJ1-1; D is possibly TRBD1 (5 bases). CDR1 and CDR2 from the germline V gene are KGHSH and LQKENI. Trimming took 3 bases from V and 3 from J, leaving 11 bases between them. CDR3 size: 14 residues. The CDR3 DNA reads as TGTGCCAGCTCACCGACACAGGAGCACACTGAAGCTTTCTTT. Encoded protein: CASSPTQEHTEAFF.